This T cell receptor beta chain stems from a study of blood T cell repertoires in COVID-19. Across the whole study: From the United States, Italy and Spain came samples of acute and convalescent COVID-19. PBMCs, B-cell-depleted T cells, or T cells provided the cDNA or gDNA that made up the material.

Original processing methods: Estimation of nucleated cell counts relied on the amplification of reference gene primers. Some clones are missing from TCRdb's copy, which holds only in-frame ones; the method was immunoSEQ multiplex PCR. V and J calls and clone size are copied from that table; D and trimming were computed from the DNA. This sample yields 180,000 or so clones, of which 84% are seen a single time; roughly 8% belongs to the top ten. V was trimmed by 3 bases and J by 0 bases, leaving 9 bases between them. The CDR3 covers 16 residues. Germline-derived CDR1 and CDR2 are LGHNA and YSLEER. The specimen sequenced was peripheral blood. The source of this sequence is a man between 40 and 49 years old who had recovered from COVID-19. The genes are TRBV4-3 and TRBJ1-6; maybe TRBD1 (5 bases). DNA for the CDR3: TGCGCCAGCAGCCAGGGGCTGAGCTCCTATAATTCACCCCTCCACTTT. Its protein product is CASSQGLSSYNSPLHF.